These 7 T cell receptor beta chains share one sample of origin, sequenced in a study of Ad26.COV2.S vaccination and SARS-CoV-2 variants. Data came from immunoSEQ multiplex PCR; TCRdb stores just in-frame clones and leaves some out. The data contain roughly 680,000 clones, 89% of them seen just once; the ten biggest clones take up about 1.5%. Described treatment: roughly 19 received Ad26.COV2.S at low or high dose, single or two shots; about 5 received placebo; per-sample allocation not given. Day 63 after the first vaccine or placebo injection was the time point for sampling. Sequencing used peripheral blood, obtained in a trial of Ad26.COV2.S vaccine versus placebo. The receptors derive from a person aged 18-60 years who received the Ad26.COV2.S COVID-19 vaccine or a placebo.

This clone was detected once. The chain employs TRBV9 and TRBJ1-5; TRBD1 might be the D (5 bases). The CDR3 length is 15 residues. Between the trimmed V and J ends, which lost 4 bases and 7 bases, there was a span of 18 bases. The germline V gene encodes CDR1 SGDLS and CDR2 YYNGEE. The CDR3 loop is CASSPRSGGNQPQHF. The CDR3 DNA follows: TGTGCCAGCAGCCCACGGAGTGGGGGGAACCAGCCCCAGCATTTT.

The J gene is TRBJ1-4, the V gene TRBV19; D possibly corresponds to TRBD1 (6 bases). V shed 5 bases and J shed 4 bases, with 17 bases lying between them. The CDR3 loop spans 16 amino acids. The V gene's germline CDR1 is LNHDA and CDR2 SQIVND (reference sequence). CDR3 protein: CASSFDGQSLNEKLFF. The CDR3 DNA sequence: TGTGCCAGTAGTTTCGATGGACAGAGCCTTAATGAAAAACTGTTTTTT.

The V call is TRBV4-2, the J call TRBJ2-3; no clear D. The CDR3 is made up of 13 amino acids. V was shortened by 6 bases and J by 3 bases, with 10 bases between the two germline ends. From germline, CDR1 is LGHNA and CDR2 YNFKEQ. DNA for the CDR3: TGTGCCAGCAGAAATGCCCGGACAGATACGCAGTATTTT. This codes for CASRNARTDTQYF.

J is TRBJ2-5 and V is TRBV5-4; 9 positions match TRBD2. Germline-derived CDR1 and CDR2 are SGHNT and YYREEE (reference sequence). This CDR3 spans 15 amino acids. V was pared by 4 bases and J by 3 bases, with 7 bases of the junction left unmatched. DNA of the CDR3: TGTGCCAGCAGCCAAGTATTAGCGGGAGAAGAGACCCAGTACTTC. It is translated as CASSQVLAGEETQYF.

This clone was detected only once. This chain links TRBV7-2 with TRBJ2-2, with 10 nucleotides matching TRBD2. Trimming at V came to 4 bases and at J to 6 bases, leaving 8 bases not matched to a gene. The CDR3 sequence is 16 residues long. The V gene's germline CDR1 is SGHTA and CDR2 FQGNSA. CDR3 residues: CASSSGPSGRAGELFF. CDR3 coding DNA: TGTGCCAGCAGCTCGGGGCCCAGCGGGAGGGCCGGGGAGCTGTTTTTT.

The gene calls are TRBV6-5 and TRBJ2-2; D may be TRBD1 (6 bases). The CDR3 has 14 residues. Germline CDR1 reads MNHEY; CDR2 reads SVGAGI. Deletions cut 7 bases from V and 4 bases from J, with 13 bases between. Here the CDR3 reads CASMAGAFTGELFF. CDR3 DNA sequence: TGTGCCAGCATGGCAGGGGCGTTCACCGGGGAGCTGTTTTTT.

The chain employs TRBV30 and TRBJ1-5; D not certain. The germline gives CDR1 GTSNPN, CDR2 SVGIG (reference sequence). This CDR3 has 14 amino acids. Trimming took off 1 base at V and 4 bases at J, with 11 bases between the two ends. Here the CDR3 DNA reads TGTGCCTGGAGTGAAACAGACCTTAATCAGCCCCAGCATTTT. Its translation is CAWSETDLNQPQHF.